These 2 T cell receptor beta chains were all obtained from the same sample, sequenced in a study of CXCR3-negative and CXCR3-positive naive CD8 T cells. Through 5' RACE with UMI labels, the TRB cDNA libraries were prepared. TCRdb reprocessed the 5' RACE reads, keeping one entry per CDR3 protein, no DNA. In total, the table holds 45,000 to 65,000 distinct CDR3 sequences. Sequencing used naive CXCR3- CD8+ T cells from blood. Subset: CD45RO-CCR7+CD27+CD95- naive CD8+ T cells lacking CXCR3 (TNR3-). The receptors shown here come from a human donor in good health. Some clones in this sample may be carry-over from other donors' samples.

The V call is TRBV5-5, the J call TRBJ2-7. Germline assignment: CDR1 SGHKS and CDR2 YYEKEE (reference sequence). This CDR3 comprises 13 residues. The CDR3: CASSLGIVYEQYF.

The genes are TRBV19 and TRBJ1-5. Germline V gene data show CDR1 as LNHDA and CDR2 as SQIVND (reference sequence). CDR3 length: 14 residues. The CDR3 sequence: CASSISGFNQPQHF.